This T cell receptor (beta chain) was recovered during a study of blood T cell repertoires in COVID-19. Source study methods: Amplified reference gene primers provided the basis for estimating nucleated cell counts. Profiled with immunoSEQ multiplex PCR; TCRdb holds only in-frame clones, not every one. That table furnishes V, J and clone size, whereas the DNA furnished D and trimming. The sample lists about 40,000 clones; roughly 77% were seen once. V gave up 3 bases and J gave up 5 bases; unmatched junction bases: 2. The CDR3 contains 13 residues. Germline CDR1 reads MNHNS; CDR2 reads SASEGT. The sample was peripheral blood. This chain connects TRBV6-1 to TRBJ1-1; 8 nucleotides match TRBD1. The TCR was taken from an older man with active or convalescent COVID-19. As DNA, the CDR3 is TGTGCCAGCAGTGACAGGGGGCGGACTGAAGCTTTCTTT. It translates to CASSDRGRTEAFF.